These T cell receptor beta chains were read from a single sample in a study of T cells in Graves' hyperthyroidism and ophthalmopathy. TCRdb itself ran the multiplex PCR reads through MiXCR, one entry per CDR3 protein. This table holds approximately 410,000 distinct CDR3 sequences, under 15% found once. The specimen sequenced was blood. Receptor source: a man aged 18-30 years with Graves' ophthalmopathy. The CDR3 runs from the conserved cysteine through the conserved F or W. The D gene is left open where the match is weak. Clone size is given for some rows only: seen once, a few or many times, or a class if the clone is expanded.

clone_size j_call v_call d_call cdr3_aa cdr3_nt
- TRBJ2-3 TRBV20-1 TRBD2 CSATTSGGKPDTQYF TGCAGTGCTACAACTAGCGGGGGTAAACCAGATACGCAGTATTTT
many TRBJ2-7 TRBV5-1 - CASSYGGEISLGYEQYF TGCGCCAGCAGCTATGGGGGCGAAATTAGCCTCGGCTACGAGCAGTACTTC
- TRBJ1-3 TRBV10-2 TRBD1 CASRGQSSGNTIYF TGCGCCAGCAGGGGACAGTCCTCTGGAAACACCATATATTTT
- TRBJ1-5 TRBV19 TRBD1 CASSTGTVNYQPQHF TGTGCCAGTAGTACTGGGACAGTTAATTATCAGCCCCAGCATTTT
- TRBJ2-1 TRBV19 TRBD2 CASTQGGGRALNEQFF TGTGCCAGTACCCAGGGTGGCGGGAGGGCCCTCAATGAGCAGTTCTTC
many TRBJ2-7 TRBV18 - CASSPRPGTYEQYF TGTGCCAGCTCACCTCGACCGGGAACCTACGAGCAGTACTTC
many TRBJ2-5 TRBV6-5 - CASSYGPLRETQYF TGTGCCAGCAGTTACGGACCTCTTCGGGAGACCCAGTACTTC
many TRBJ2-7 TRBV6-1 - CASSGERTSSYEQYF TGTGCCAGCAGTGGTGAACGGACCAGCTCCTACGAGCAGTACTTC
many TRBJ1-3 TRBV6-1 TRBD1 CASRQGSGNTIYF TGTGCCAGTCGACAGGGCTCTGGAAACACCATATATTTT
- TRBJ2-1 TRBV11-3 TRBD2 CASSLGLAGINEQFF TGTGCCAGCAGCCTCGGACTAGCGGGAATAAATGAGCAGTTCTTC